These 3 T cell receptor beta chains were sequenced from one sample in a study of post-analysis software for immune sequencing data (dated by TCRdb to the mid-2010s). Broad study findings and their caveats: Patients showed significantly higher frequencies than controls for a few TRBV segments, among them TRBV5-6, TRBV5-1 and TRBV20-1.

What these receptors recognize is not known. The library was made by PCR. The listed sequencing device is Illumina HiSeq 2500. To reduce PCR and sequencing biases, unique molecular identifiers were incorporated into the TCR beta cDNA libraries. TCRdb ran its own pipeline on the public reads, namely fastp trimming at Q25 and MiXCR clone calling, and kept in-frame beta chains. CDR3 protein duplicates are merged, each entry listing the most common genes and DNA. Counted in this sample were 380,000 or so distinct CDR3 sequences; less than 40% of them appeared once. Roughly 12% of the sample lies in the top ten. Sequencing input: blood. Receptors were obtained from a girl aged 5-17 years with multiple sclerosis.

This clonotype was detected many times. The chain carries TRBV12-3 or TRBV12-4 and TRBJ1-5, with D possibly being TRBD1 (6 bases). Trimming removed 2 bases at V and 3 bases at J, with 14 bases between. The CDR3 contains 16 residues. The CDR3 coding sequence is TGTGCCAGCAGTTTATTAGGCAGGGGCGCCAATCAGCCCCAGCATTTT. It translates to CASSLLGRGANQPQHF.

This sequence joins TRBV20-1 and TRBJ2-3; D gene ambiguous. The V gene lost 1 base and the J gene lost 0 bases, with 11 bases spanning the gap. CDR1 and CDR2 (germline): DFQATT, SNEGSKA (reference sequence). CDR3 length: 15 amino acids. The CDR3, as DNA: TGCAGTGCTAGAGCCCCTCAAGGCAGCACAGATACGCAGTATTTT. It is translated as CSARAPQGSTDTQYF.

The rearrangement links TRBV28 to TRBJ2-7, with a weak D call TRBD2 (6 bases). The J call is in doubt because the DNA end fits TRBJ2-5 better. CDR3 size: 16 residues. CDR1 and CDR2 (germline): MDHEN, SYDVKM. The CDR3 protein is CASSLSPGGPQETQYF. The CDR3 nucleotides read TGTGCCAGCAGTTTATCCCCAGGAGGGCCCCAAGAGACCCAGTACTTC.